Following are 13 T cell receptor beta chains from one sample sequenced in a study of cytotoxic CD8 clonotypes in ibrutinib-treated CLL. Repertoires were generated with immunoSEQ multiplex PCR, while TCRdb's copy carries only in-frame clones and drops some. Seen here are about 25,000 clones, around 69% observed once, and the top ten hold just over 50%. Specimen: PBMCs, collected at disease progression, from a patient treated with ibrutinib. The receptors here all came from a human donor with chronic lymphocytic leukemia.

The chain couples TRBV6-5 to TRBJ1-2, with D hard to call. The CDR3 is made up of 15 amino acids. From germline, CDR1 is MNHEY and CDR2 SVGAGI. V was trimmed by 4 bases and J by 1 base, leaving 13 bases between them. The CDR3 sequence: CASSSYRTFNYGYTF. For the CDR3, the DNA is TGTGCCAGCAGTTCATACCGAACGTTTAACTATGGCTACACCTTC.

This clone was detected once. V gene TRBV29-1 combines with J gene TRBJ2-2; D is unresolved. Germline-derived CDR1 and CDR2 are SQVTM and ANQGSEA. The CDR3 consists of 16 residues. The V end lost 0 bases, the J end lost 6 bases, and 17 bases lay between the germline ends. CDR3 sequence reads: CSVEDWRQGKPGELFF. The CDR3 DNA reads TGCAGCGTTGAAGATTGGAGACAAGGAAAGCCCGGGGAGCTGTTTTTT.

The rearrangement uses TRBV4-2 and TRBJ1-4; a weak D match, TRBD1 (6 bases). CDR1 is LGHNA and CDR2 is YNFKEQ in the germline V gene. This CDR3 region has 14 residues. V was trimmed by 4 bases and J by 2 bases, leaving 8 bases between them. The CDR3 is CASSRQETNEKLFF. CDR3 nucleotide sequence: TGTGCCAGCAGCCGACAGGAGACTAATGAAAAACTGTTTTTT.

The rearrangement uses TRBV4-1 and TRBJ1-1; D is ambiguous. V lost 4 bases and J 6 bases, leaving 21 bases between the germline ends. CDR1 is MGHRA and CDR2 is YSYEKL in the germline V gene. This CDR3 has 16 amino acids. CDR3 in amino acids: CASSPVNPPGIAEAFF. The CDR3 nucleotides are TGCGCCAGCAGCCCAGTAAATCCCCCTGGGATCGCTGAAGCTTTCTTT.

CDR3 in DNA: TGTGCCATCAGTGTGGACAGAGATGCTAACTATGGCTACACCTTC. This translates into CAISVDRDANYGYTF. The V gene is TRBV10-3, the J gene TRBJ1-2; D is perhaps TRBD1 (6 bases). V lost 4 bases and J lost 0, with 12 bases in between. The CDR3 totals 15 residues. Germline CDR1 is ENHRY and CDR2 is SYGVKD.

This chain links TRBV19 with TRBJ1-3; D is unresolved. This CDR3 contains 12 residues. CDR1 is LNHDA and CDR2 is SQIVND in the germline V gene (reference sequence). Trimming cost V 5 bases and J 7 bases, with 9 bases left between them. In DNA, the CDR3 is TGTGCCAGTAGTCGGATCCGGAACACCATATATTTT. Protein sequence: CASSRIRNTIYF.

The chain recombines TRBV6-1 with TRBJ1-2, with no clear D. The V gene lost 1 base and the J gene lost 0 bases, with 12 bases spanning the gap. CDR3 length equals 16 residues. Per germline, CDR1 MNHNS and CDR2 SASEGT. CDR3 sequence: CASSEGPSLSNYGYTF. CDR3 nucleotide sequence: TGTGCCAGCAGTGAAGGGCCATCCTTATCTAACTATGGCTACACCTTC.

This CDR3 reads CAIGWTSSTEAFF. As DNA, the CDR3 is TGTGCCATCGGTTGGACGTCATCCACTGAAGCTTTCTTT. The V gene is TRBV10-3, the J gene TRBJ1-1; D is uncertain. The germline CDR1 and CDR2 sequences are ENHRY and SYGVKD. Trimming cost V 8 bases and J 4 bases, with 14 bases left between them. CDR3 length: 13 residues.

The chain joins TRBV6-6 to TRBJ1-5; D gene ambiguous. This CDR3 comprises 12 residues. CDR1 is MNHNY and CDR2 is SVGAGI in the germline V gene (reference sequence). Trimming shortened V by 1 base and J by 8 bases, and 6 bases separated the two germline ends. The CDR3 spells CASSYLVEPQHF. The CDR3, as DNA: TGTGCCAGCAGTTACTTGGTTGAGCCCCAGCATTTT.

In this sample, this clone turned up once. J is TRBJ1-1 and V is TRBV7-9, with 7 bases fitting TRBD1. V lost 6 bases and J lost 1; bases outside the gene matches: 11. The germline V gene has CDR1 SEHNR and CDR2 FQNEAQ (reference sequence). The CDR3 totals 16 residues. CDR3 sequence reads: CASSFGVTGPNTEAFF. CDR3 DNA: TGTGCCAGCAGTTTTGGGGTGACAGGGCCGAACACTGAAGCTTTCTTT.

The sample holds a few counts of this clone. The rearrangement uses TRBV5-4 and TRBJ2-2; D is uncertain. In germline, CDR1 is SGHNT, CDR2 YYREEE (reference sequence). The V end lost 1 base, the J end lost 1 base, and 2 bases lay between the germline ends. The CDR3 is made up of 13 amino acids. As DNA, the CDR3 is TGTGCCAGCAGCTTGAAGAACACCGGGGAGCTGTTTTTT. This codes for CASSLKNTGELFF.

The chain combines TRBV2 with TRBJ1-4, with D perhaps TRBD1 (5 bases). This CDR3 is built from 15 residues. The germline V and J ends were trimmed by 8 bases and 0 bases, with 13 bases remaining between them. The germline CDR1 and CDR2 sequences are SNHLY and FYNNEI. The CDR3 protein is CASDFGGATNEKLFF. The CDR3 DNA reads as TGTGCCAGCGACTTTGGAGGGGCAACTAATGAAAAACTGTTTTTT. The full variable domain, in which reference TRBV2 and TRBJ1-4 provide the parts outside the CDR3, is EPEVTQTPSHQVTQMGQEVILRCVPISNHLYFYWYRQILGQKVEFLVSFYNNEISEKSEIFDDQFSVERPDGSNFTLKIRSTKLEDSAMYFCASDFGGATNEKLFFGSGTQLSVL.

This clone was detected once. The chain is built from TRBV4-1 and TRBJ2-1; maybe TRBD2 (5 bases). This CDR3 contains 12 residues. V lost 4 bases to trimming and J lost 9 bases, with 10 bases between them. The germline CDR1 and CDR2 sequences are MGHRA and YSYEKL. In DNA form, the CDR3 reads TGCGCCAGCAGCCCCATAGAGGGTGAGCAGTTCTTC. Encoded protein: CASSPIEGEQFF.